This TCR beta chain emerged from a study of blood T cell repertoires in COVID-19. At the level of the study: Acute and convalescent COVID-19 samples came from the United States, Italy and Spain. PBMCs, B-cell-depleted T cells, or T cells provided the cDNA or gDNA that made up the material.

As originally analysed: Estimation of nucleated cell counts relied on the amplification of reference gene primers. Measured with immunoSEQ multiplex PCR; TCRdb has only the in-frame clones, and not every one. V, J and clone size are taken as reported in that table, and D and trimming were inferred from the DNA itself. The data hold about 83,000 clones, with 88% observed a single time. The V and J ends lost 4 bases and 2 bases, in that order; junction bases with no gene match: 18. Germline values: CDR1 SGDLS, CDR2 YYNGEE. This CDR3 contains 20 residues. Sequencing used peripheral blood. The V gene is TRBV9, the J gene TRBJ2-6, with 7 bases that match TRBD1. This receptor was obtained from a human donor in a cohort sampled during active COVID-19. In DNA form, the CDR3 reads TGTGCCAGCAGCAATCCCCGTCCGAAGGGGGCAATCCCTGGGGCCAACGTCCTGACTTTC. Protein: CASSNPRPKGAIPGANVLTF.